These T cell receptor beta chains were read from a single sample in a study of identical twins. TCRdb processed the 5' RACE reads anew with MiXCR; each CDR3 protein has one entry. This sample has fewer than 250,000 distinct CDR3 sequences; approximately 7% occur once, and the top ten carry approximately 3.7%. The sample also formed part of further work on yellow fever vaccine responses in identical twins.

The material sequenced was memory (CD45RO+) T cells sorted from blood. The receptors derive from a woman aged 18-35 years in good health. The CDR3 runs from the conserved cysteine through the conserved F or W.

j_gene: TRBJ2-2
v_gene: TRBV27
len: 15
CDR3aa: CASSHRTENTGELFF

j_gene: TRBJ2-2
v_gene: TRBV12-3/TRBV12-4
len: 12
CDR3aa: CASSPVKGELFF

j_gene: TRBJ2-1
v_gene: TRBV6-1
len: 16
CDR3aa: CASSTTSGKKNNEQFF

j_gene: TRBJ2-7
v_gene: TRBV29-1
len: 13
CDR3aa: CSVEDREPYEQYF

j_gene: TRBJ2-7
v_gene: TRBV28
len: 13
CDR3aa: CASTFAGTYEQYF

j_gene: TRBJ2-2
v_gene: TRBV20-1
len: 16
CDR3aa: CCARPVGQGASWELFF

j_gene: TRBJ1-3
v_gene: TRBV6-1
len: 14
CDR3aa: CASSPVFGGNTIYF

j_gene: TRBJ2-5
v_gene: TRBV12-3/TRBV12-4
len: 15
CDR3aa: CASSSASGRMETQYF

j_gene: TRBJ2-7
v_gene: TRBV5-1
len: 15
CDR3aa: CASSLTSGSTYEQYF

j_gene: TRBJ1-5
v_gene: TRBV5-8
len: 14
CDR3aa: CASSEGSLQGPQHF

j_gene: TRBJ1-2
v_gene: TRBV20-1
len: 12
CDR3aa: CSAQVAVLGYTF

j_gene: TRBJ2-7
v_gene: TRBV15
len: 13
CDR3aa: CATSKGRPYEQYF

j_gene: TRBJ2-3
v_gene: TRBV25-1
len: 13
CDR3aa: CASTQGARDTQYF

j_gene: TRBJ1-1
v_gene: TRBV29-1
len: 13
CDR3aa: CSVGSGGGTEAFF

j_gene: TRBJ1-2
v_gene: TRBV19
len: 13
CDR3aa: CASRDEPQDGYTF

j_gene: TRBJ2-2
v_gene: TRBV10-3
len: 14
CDR3aa: CAITGGINTGELFF

j_gene: TRBJ2-1
v_gene: TRBV6-1
len: 15
CDR3aa: CATSTSTTAYGEQFF

j_gene: TRBJ2-5
v_gene: TRBV20-1
len: 15
CDR3aa: CSARPLGQGKETQYF

j_gene: TRBJ1-2
v_gene: TRBV29-1
len: 14
CDR3aa: CSVELWQGGYGYTF

j_gene: TRBJ2-4
v_gene: TRBV2
len: 14
CDR3aa: CASSEERGKNIQYF

j_gene: TRBJ2-1
v_gene: TRBV23-1
len: 16
CDR3aa: CARAEGVHSSYNEQFF

j_gene: TRBJ1-5
v_gene: TRBV24-1
len: 16
CDR3aa: CATSESDRGLGQPQHF

j_gene: TRBJ2-2
v_gene: TRBV15
len: 15
CDR3aa: CATSTGTGFTGELFF

j_gene: TRBJ1-1
v_gene: TRBV4-1
len: 16
CDR3aa: CASSQAPGGKGTEAFF

j_gene: TRBJ2-1
v_gene: TRBV29-1
len: 17
CDR3aa: CSVERPSGESSYNEQFF

j_gene: TRBJ2-6
v_gene: TRBV12-3/TRBV12-4
len: 15
CDR3aa: CASSFLSSGANVLTF

j_gene: TRBJ2-4
v_gene: TRBV29-1
len: 13
CDR3aa: CSVEDRNKNIQYF

j_gene: TRBJ2-1
v_gene: TRBV28
len: 13
CDR3aa: CASDESANNEQFF

j_gene: TRBJ1-5
v_gene: TRBV6-5
len: 14
CDR3aa: CASSYSWDGGPQHF

j_gene: TRBJ2-5
v_gene: TRBV7-2
len: 15
CDR3aa: CASSQDRGSGETQYF

j_gene: TRBJ2-6
v_gene: TRBV5-1
len: 18
CDR3aa: CASSLSAGGASGANVLTF

j_gene: TRBJ2-3
v_gene: TRBV4-1
len: 15
CDR3aa: CASSQETTGGRTQYF

j_gene: TRBJ2-5
v_gene: TRBV7-9
len: 15
CDR3aa: CASSLERTFKETQYF

j_gene: TRBJ2-5
v_gene: TRBV5-1
len: 11
CDR3aa: CASSLGQTQYF

j_gene: TRBJ2-7
v_gene: TRBV11-2
len: 15
CDR3aa: CASTTLRTSTYEQYF